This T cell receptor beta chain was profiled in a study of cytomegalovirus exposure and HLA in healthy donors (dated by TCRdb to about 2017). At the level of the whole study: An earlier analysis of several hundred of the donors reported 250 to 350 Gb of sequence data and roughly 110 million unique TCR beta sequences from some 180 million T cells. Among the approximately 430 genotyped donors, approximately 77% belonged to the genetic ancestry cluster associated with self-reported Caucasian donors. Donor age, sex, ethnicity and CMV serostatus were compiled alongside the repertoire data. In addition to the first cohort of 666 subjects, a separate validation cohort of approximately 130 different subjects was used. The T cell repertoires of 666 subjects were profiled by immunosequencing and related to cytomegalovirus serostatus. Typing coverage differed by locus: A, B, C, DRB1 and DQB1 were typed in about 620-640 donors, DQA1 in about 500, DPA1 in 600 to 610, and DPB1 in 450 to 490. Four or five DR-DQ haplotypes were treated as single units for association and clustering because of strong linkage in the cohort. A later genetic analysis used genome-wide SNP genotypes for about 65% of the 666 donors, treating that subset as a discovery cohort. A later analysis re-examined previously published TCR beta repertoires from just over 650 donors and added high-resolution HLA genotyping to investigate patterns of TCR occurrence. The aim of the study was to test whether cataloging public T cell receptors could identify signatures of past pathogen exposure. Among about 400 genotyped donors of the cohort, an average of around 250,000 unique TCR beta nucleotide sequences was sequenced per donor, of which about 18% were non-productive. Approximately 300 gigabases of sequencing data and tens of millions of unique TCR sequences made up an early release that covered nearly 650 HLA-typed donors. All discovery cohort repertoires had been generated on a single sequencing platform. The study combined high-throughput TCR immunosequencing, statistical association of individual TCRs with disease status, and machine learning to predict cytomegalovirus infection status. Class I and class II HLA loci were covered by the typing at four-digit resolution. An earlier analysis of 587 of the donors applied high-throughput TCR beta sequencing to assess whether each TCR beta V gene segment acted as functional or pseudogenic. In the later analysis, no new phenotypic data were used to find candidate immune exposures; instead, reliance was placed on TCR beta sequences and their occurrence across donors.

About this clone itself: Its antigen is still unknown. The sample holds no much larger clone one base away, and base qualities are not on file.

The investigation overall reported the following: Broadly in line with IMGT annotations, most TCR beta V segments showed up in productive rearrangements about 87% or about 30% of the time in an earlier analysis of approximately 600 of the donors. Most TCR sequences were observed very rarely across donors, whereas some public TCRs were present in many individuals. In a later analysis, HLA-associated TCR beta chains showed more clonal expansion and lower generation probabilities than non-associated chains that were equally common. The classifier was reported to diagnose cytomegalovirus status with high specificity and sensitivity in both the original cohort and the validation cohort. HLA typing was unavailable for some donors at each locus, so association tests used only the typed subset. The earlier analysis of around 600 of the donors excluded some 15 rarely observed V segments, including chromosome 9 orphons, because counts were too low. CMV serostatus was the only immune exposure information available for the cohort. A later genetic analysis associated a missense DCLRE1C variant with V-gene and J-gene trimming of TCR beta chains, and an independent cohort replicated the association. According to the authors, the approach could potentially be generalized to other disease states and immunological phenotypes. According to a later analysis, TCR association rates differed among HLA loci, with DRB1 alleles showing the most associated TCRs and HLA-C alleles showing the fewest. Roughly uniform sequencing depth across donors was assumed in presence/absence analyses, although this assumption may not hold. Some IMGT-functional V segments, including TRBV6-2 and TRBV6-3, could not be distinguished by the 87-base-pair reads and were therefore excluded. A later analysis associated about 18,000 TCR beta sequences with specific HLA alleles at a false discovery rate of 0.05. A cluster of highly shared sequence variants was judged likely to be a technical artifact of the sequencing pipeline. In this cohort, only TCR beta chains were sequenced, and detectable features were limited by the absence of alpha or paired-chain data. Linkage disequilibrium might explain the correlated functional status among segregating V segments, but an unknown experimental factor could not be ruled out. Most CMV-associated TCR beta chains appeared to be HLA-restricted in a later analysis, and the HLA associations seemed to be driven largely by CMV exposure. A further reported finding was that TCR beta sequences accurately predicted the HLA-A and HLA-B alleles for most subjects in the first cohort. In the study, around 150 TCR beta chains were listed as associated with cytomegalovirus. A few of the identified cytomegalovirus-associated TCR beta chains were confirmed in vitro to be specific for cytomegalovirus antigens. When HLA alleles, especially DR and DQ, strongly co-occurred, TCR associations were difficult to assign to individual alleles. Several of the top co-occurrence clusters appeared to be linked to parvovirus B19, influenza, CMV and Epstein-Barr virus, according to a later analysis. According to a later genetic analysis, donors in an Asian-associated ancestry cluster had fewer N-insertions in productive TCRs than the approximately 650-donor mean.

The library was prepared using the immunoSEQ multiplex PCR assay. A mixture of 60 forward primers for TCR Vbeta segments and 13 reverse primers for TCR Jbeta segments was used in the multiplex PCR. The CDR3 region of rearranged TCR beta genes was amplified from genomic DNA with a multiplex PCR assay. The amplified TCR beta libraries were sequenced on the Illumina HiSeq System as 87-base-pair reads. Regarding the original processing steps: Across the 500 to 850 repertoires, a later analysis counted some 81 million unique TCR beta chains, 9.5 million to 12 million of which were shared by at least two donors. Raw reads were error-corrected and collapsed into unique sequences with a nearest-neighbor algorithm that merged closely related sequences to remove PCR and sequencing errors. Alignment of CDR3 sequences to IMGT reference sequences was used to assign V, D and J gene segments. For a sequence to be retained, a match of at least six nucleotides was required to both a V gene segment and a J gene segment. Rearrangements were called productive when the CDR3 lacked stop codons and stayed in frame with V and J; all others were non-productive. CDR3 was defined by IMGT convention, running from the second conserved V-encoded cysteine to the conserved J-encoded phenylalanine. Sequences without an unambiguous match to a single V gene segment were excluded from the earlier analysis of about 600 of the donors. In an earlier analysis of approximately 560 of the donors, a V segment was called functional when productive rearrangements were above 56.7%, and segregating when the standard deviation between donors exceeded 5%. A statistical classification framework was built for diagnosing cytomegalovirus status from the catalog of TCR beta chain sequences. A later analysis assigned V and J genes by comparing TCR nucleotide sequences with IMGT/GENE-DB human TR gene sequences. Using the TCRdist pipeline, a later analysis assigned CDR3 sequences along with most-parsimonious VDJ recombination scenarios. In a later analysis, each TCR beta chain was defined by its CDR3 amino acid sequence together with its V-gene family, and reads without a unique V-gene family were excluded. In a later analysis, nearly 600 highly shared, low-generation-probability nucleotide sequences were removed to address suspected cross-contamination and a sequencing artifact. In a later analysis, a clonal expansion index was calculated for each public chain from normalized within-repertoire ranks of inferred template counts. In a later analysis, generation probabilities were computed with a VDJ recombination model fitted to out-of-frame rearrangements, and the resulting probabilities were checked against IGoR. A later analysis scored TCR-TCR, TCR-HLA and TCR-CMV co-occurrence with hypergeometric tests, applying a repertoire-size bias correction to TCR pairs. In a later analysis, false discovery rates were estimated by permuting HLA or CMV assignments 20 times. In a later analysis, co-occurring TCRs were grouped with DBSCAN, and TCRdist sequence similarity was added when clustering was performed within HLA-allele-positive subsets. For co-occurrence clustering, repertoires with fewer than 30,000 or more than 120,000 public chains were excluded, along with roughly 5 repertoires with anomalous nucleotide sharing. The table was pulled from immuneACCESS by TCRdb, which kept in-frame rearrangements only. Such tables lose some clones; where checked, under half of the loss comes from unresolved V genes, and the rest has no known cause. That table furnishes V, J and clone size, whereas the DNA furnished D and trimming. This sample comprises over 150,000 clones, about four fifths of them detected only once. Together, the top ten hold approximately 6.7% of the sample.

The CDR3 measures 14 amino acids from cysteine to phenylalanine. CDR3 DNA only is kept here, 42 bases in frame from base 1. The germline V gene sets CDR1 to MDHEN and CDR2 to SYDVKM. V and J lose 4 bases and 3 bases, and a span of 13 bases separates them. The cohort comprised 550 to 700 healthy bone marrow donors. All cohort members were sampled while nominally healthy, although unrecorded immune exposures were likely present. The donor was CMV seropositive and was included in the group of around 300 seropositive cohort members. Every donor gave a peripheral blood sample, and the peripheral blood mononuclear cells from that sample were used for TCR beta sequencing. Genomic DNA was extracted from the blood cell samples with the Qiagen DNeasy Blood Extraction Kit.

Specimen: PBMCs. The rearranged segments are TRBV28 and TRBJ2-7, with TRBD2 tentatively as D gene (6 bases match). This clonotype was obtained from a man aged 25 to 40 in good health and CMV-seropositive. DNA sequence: TGTGCCAGCAGTTCCTCCGGGGGAAACTACGAGCAGTACTTC. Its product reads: CASSSSGGNYEQYF.